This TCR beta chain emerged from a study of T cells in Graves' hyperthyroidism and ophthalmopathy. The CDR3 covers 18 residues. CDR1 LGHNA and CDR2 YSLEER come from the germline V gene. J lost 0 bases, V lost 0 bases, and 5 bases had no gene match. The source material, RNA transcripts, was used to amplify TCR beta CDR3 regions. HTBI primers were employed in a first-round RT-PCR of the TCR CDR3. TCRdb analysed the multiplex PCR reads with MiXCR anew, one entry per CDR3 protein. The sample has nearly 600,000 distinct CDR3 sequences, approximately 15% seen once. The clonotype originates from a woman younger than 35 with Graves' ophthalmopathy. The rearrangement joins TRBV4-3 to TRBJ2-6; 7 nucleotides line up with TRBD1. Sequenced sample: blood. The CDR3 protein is CASSQDLDRLSGANVLTF. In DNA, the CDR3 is TGCGCCAGCAGCCAAGATTTGGACAGGCTCTCTGGGGCCAACGTCCTGACTTTC.